This TCR beta chain originates from a study of control samples from healthy donors and cancer patients. Profiled with immunoSEQ multiplex PCR; TCRdb holds only in-frame clones, not every one. The table has about 130,000 clones, about 93% seen once. Looked up from germline, CDR1 is KGHSH and CDR2 is LQKENI. Trimming took 3 bases from V and 0 from J, leaving 14 bases between them. The CDR3 is made up of 16 amino acids. The TCR sequence derives from a man between 18 and 35 years old in good health. V and J are TRBV18 and TRBJ1-1; unclear D gene. The specimen sequenced was blood. The CDR3 coding sequence is TGTGCCAGCTCACCGCTCGATATGACGATGAACACTGAAGCTTTCTTT. Translating gives CASSPLDMTMNTEAFF.